This T cell receptor (beta chain) is drawn from a study of T-cell memory formation after mild COVID-19. Turning to the study itself: TCR clusters were largely donor specific. Study results and limitations: There was a balanced CD4/CD8 profile in clones contracting day 15 to 85, and later expanders leaned CD4+. Pre-infection memory contained some responding clones, which suggested that cross-reactive memory had joined. The second-wave clones peaking on day 37 were not confirmed as SARS-CoV-2-specific.

Notes on this clonotype: No antigen is known for it.

The CDR3 is 14 residues long. Germline CDR1 is MNHEY and CDR2 is SVGEGT. Between the trimmed V and J ends, which lost 7 bases and 0 bases, there was a span of 9 bases. TCRdb re-derived calls from the 5' RACE reads in MiXCR, one entry per CDR3 protein. This sample carries 350,000 to 550,000 distinct CDR3 sequences, approximately 18% of them seen once, and the ten largest clones take around a fifth. The chain is built from TRBV6-2 or TRBV6-3 and TRBJ2-2; D is ambiguous. The sequence was collected from a man younger than 35 who had mild COVID-19 (a few samples of this study predate the infection). Cell type and time point are not known. Sample: PBMCs or a T cell subset sorted from them (not recorded which). The CDR3 protein is CASKRAANTGELFF. Here the CDR3 DNA reads TGTGCCAGCAAAAGGGCAGCGAACACCGGGGAGCTGTTTTTT.